The T cell receptor (beta chain) under discussion was sequenced for a study of shared clonotypes between healthy human individuals. Details on this clone: Its antigen remains unknown.

Execution of the assay was at deep level. As handled by the study authors: Without quality scores, immunoSEQ junctional reads could not be filtered like full-length reads. Here immunoSEQ multiplex PCR was the method, and the copy in TCRdb shows in-frame clones only, minus some. Clonal size and the V and J genes are those of that table, whereas D and trimming came from the DNA. The table records 600,000 or so clones, roughly 98% of them present only once. The CDR3 spans 15 residues. Trimming shortened V by 0 bases and J by 6 bases, and 15 bases separated the two germline ends. Germline CDR1 reads MGHRA; CDR2 reads YSYEKL. Terminally differentiated effector memory CD45RA+ cells were excluded from the naive CD8 cells, which were CD45RO-negative and positively selected for CCR7. General observations from the study: Naive subsets usually exceeded memory subsets in estimated richness.

The specimen sequenced was naive CD8+ T cells sorted from blood. The source of this sequence is a young man in good health. The chain employs TRBV4-1 and TRBJ2-7, with D perhaps TRBD2 (5 bases). Here the CDR3 reads CASSQDSNRGIEQYF. Here the CDR3 DNA reads TGCGCCAGCAGCCAAGACTCGAATCGGGGAATCGAGCAGTACTTC.